The clone carrying this TCR beta chain was seen a handful of times. A mixed TRB-A/B primer pool amplified rearranged TRB by multiplex touch-down PCR. TCRdb used MiXCR to reprocess the multiplex PCR reads, holding one entry per CDR3 protein. The table lists 1,400 to 1,500 distinct CDR3 sequences, 60% of them singletons. The data originate from a study of T cell repertoires in aging, cancer and after chemotherapy. TCR beta rearrangements were amplified from peripheral blood genomic DNA. The TCR was taken from a human donor with a blood cancer. Sequenced sample: blood.

The CDR3 DNA reads as TGTGCCAGCAGTTACTCCGCGGGACCCTACGAGCAGTACTTC. Translation: CASSYSAGPYEQYF. The V and J genes are TRBV6-5 and TRBJ2-7; tentatively, D is TRBD2 (6 bases). The CDR3 is 14 amino acids. Germline CDR1 is MNHEY and CDR2 is SVGAGI. V shed 0 bases and J shed 2 bases, with 8 bases lying between them.